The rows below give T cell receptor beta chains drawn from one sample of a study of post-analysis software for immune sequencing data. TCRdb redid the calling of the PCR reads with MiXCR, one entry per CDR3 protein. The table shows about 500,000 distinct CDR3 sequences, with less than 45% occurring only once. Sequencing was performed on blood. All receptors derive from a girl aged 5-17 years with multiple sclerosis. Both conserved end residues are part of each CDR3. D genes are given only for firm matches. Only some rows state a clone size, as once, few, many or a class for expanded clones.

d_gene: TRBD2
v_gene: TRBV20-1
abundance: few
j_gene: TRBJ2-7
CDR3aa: CSAMGLAGENDEQYF
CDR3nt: TGCAGTGCTATGGGACTAGCGGGAGAAAATGACGAGCAGTACTTC

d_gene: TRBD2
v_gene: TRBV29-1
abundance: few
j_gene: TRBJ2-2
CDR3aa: CSGGGLAGSGELFF
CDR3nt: TGCAGCGGCGGGGGACTAGCGGGATCCGGGGAGCTGTTTTTT

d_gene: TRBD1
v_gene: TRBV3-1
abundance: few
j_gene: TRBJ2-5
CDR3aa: CASSDGKRGQGLQETQYF
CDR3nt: TGTGCCAGCAGCGACGGGAAGAGGGGACAGGGACTTCAAGAGACCCAGTACTTC

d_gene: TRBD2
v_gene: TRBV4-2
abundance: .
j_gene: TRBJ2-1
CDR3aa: CASSQDWSSGSISSYNEQFF
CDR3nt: TGTGCCAGCAGCCAAGATTGGAGTAGCGGGAGCATTAGCTCCTACAATGAGCAGTTCTTC

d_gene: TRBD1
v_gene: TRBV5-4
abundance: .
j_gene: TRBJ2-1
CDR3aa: CASRMTGGHPREQFF
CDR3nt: TGTGCCAGCAGGATGACAGGGGGGCACCCCCGTGAGCAGTTCTTC

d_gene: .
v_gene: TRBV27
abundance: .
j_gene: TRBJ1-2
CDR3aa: CASSLGAGVGYTF
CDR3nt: TGTGCCAGCAGTCTCGGAGCGGGGGTAGGCTACACCTTC

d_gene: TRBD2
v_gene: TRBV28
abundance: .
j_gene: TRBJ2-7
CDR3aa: CASSSPVSGTSGSYEQYF
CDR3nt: TGTGCCAGCAGTTCACCCGTTTCGGGGACTAGCGGGTCCTACGAGCAGTACTTC

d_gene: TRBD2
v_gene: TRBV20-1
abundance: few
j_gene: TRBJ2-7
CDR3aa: CSVSAGLGYEQYF
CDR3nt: TGCAGTGTCAGTGCGGGACTAGGGTACGAGCAGTACTTC

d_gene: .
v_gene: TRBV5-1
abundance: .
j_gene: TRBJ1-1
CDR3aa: CASSLVSGERLLNTEAFF
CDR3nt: TGCGCCAGCAGCTTGGTGAGCGGGGAACGTTTGCTGAACACTGAAGCTTTCTTT

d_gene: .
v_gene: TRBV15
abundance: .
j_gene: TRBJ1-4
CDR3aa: CATSRGQINEKLFF
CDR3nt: TGTGCCACCAGCAGGGGACAAATAAATGAAAAACTGTTTTTT

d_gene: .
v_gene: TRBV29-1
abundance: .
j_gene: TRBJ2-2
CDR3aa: CSVEDGSTGELFF
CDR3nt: TGCAGCGTTGAAGATGGTTCAACCGGGGAGCTGTTTTTT

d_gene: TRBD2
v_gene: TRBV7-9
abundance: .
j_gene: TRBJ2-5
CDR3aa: CASSLAITSGVQETQYF
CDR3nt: TGTGCCAGCAGCTTAGCCATTACTAGCGGGGTGCAAGAGACCCAGTACTTC

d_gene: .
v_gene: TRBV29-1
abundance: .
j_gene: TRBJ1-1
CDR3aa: CSGQAPNTEAFF
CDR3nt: TGCAGCGGACAAGCTCCTAACACTGAAGCTTTCTTT

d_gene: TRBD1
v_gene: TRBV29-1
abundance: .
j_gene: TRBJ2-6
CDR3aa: CSVKRAGGAGANVLTF
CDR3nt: TGCAGCGTAAAAAGGGCAGGGGGCGCTGGGGCCAACGTCCTGACTTTC

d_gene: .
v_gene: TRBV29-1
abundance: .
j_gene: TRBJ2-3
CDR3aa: CSVGTAFLDTQYF
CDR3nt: TGCAGCGTTGGGACTGCCTTTTTGGATACGCAGTATTTT

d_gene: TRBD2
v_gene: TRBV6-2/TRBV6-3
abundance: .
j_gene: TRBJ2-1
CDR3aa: CASSTRTSGSSDEQFF
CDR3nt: TGTGCCAGCAGTACAAGGACTAGCGGGAGTTCCGATGAGCAGTTCTTC

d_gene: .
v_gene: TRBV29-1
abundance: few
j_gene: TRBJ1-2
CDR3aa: CSVETNYGYTF
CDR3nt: TGCAGCGTTGAGACCAACTATGGCTACACCTTC

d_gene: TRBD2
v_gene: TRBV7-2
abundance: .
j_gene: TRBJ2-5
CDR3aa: CASRIMSGGYERYF
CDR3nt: TGTGCCAGCAGGATAATGAGCGGGGGCTACGAGCGGTACTTC

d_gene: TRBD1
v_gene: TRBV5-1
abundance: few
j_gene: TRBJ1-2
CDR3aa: CASSFGDRDAYGYTF
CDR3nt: TGCGCCAGCAGCTTTGGCGACAGGGATGCCTATGGCTACACCTTC

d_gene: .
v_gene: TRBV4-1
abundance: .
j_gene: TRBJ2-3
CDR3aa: CASSQVGGSEDTQYF
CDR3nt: TGCGCCAGCAGCCAAGTCGGAGGGAGTGAAGATACGCAGTATTTT

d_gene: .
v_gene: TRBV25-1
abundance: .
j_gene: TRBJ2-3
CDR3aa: CASSELEDTQYF
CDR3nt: TGTGCCAGCAGTGAATTAGAGGATACGCAGTATTTT

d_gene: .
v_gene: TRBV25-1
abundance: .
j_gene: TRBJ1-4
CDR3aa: CASSEWDATNEKLFF
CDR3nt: TGTGCCAGCAGTGAATGGGATGCAACTAATGAAAAACTGTTTTTT

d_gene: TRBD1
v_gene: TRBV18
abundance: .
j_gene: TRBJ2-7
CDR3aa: CASSPPDRGFYEQYF
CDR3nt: TGTGCCAGCTCACCACCCGACAGGGGATTTTACGAGCAGTACTTC

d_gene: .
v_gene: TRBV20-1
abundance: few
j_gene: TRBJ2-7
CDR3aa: CSLWGSAREQYF
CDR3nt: TGCAGCCTGTGGGGGAGCGCGAGGGAGCAGTACTTC